This TCR beta chain emerged from a study of blood T cell repertoires in COVID-19. Between the trimmed V and J ends, which lost 1 base and 5 bases, there was a span of 10 bases. Germline V gene data show CDR1 as KGHDR and CDR2 as SFDVKD. The CDR3 contains 15 residues. Only in-frame clones appear in the TCRdb table, and some are missing; sequencing was by immunoSEQ multiplex PCR. The data hold 300,000 to 350,000 clones, with 87% observed a single time. This chain links TRBV24-1 with TRBJ2-2; perhaps TRBD1 as D (6 bases). This clonotype originated in a young woman who had recovered from COVID-19. The sequenced material came from PBMCs or T cells enriched from blood (not recorded which). The CDR3 nucleotides read TGTGCCACCAGTGATTTTGTTAGGGGGACCGGGGAGCTGTTTTTT. This translates into CATSDFVRGTGELFF.